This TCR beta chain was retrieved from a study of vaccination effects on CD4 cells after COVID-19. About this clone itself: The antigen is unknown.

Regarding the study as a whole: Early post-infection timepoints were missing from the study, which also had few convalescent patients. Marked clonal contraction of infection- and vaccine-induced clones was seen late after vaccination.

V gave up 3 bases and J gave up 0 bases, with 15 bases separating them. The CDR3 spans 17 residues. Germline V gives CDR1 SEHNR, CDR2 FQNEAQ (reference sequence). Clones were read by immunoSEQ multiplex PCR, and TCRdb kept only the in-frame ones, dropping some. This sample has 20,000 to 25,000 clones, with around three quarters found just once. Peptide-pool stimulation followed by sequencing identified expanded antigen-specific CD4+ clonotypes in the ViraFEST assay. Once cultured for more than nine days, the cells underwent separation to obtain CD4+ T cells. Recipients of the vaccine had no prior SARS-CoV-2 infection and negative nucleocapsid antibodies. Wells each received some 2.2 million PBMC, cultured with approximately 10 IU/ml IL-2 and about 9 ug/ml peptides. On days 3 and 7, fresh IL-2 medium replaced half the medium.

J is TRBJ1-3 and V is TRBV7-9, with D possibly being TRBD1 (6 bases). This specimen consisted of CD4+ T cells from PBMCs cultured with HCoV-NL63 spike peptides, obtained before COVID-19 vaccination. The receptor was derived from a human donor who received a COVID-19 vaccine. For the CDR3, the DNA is TGTGCCAGCAGCTTTTGGTCCGAAGGGGGCTCTGGAAACACCATATATTTT. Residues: CASSFWSEGGSGNTIYF.